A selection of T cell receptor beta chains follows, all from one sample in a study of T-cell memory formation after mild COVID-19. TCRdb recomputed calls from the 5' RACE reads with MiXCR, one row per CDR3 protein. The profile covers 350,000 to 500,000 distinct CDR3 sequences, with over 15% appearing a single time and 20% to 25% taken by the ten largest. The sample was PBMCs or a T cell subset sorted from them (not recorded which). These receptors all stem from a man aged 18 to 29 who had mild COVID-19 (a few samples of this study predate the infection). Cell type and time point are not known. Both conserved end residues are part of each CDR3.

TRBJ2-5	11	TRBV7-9	CASSFRETQYF
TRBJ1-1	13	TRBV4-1	CASSQISGTEAFF
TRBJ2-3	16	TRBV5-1	CASSLYPSGATDTQYF
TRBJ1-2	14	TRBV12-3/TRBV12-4	CASSSRDRGFGYTF
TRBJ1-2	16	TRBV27	CASSSPSAGSNYGYTF
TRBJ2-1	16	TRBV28	CASSLSPASGGNEQFF
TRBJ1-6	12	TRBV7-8	CASSLEDSPLHF
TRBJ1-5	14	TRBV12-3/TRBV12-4	CASSFAREGQPQHF
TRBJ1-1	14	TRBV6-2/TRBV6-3	CASSYLQYDTEAFF
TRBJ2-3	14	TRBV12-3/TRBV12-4	CASSSSGGAYTQYF
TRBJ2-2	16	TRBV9	CASSVAPSGGTGELFF
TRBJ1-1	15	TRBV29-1	CSVLGQGGPLTEAFF
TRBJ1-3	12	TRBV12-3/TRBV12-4	CASQTDGNTIYF
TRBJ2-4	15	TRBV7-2	CASSVRGRGQYIQYF
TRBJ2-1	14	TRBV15	CATSRAPLDNEQFF